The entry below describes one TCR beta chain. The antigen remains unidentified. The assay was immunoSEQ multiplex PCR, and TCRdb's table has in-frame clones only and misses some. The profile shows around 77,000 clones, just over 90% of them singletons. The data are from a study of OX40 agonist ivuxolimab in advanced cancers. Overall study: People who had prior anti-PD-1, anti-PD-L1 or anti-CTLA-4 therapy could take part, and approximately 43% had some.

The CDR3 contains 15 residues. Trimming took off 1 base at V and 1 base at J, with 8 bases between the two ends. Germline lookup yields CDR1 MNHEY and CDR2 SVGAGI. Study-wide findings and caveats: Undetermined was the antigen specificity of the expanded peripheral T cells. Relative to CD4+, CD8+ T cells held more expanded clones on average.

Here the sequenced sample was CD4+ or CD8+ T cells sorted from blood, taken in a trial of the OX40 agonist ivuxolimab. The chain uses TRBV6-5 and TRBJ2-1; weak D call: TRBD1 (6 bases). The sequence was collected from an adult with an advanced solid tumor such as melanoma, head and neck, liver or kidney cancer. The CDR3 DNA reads TGTGCCAGCAGTTACTTAGGGGGATCCTACAATGAGCAGTTCTTC. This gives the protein CASSYLGGSYNEQFF.